The 9 T cell receptor beta chains in this list originate from one sample, sequenced in a study of T-cell memory formation after mild COVID-19. TCRdb re-called the 5' RACE reads with MiXCR, one entry per CDR3 protein. The data contain about 350,000 distinct CDR3 sequences, under 15% of them singletons. Sequencing was performed on PBMCs or a T cell subset sorted from them (not recorded which). The receptor source for this set is a man younger than 35 who had mild COVID-19 (a few samples of this study predate the infection). Cell type and time point are not known.

The chain uses TRBV28 and TRBJ1-5; no clear D. CDR1 and CDR2 (germline): MDHEN, SYDVKM. The CDR3 sequence is 13 residues long. The germline V and J ends were trimmed by 2 bases and 4 bases, with 6 bases remaining between them. The CDR3 region has the DNA TGTGCCAGCAGTTTACCTGCTAATCAGCCCCAGCATTTT. Protein product: CASSLPANQPQHF.

A remark on this clonotype: A much larger clone lies one base from this, so it may be a read error. V usage is TRBV20-1 and J usage is TRBJ2-3, with unresolved D. The CDR3 contains 11 residues. The germline V gene encodes CDR1 DFQATT and CDR2 SNEGSKA (reference sequence). CDR3 protein: CSPSGTDKQYF. The CDR3 nucleotides read TGCAGTCCATCCGGCACAGATAAGCAGTATTTT.

This clonotype was recorded once. The rearrangement joins TRBV6-2 or TRBV6-3 to TRBJ2-7, with D unclear. The germline V gene encodes CDR1 MNHEY and CDR2 SVGEGT. V dropped 3 bases and J dropped 3 bases, with 9 bases sitting between them. The CDR3 has 13 amino acids. CDR3 DNA sequence: TGTGCCAGCAGTTATGTCGCAGGCTACGAGCAGTACGTC. It specifies CASSYVAGYEQYV.

The V gene is TRBV7-8, the J gene TRBJ2-7; possibly TRBD1 for D (6 bases). The germline V and J ends were trimmed by 3 bases and 8 bases, with 17 bases remaining between them. Germline V gene data show CDR1 as SGHVS and CDR2 as FQNEAQ. The CDR3 consists of 14 residues. The CDR3 loop reads CASSFRRTAPKQYF. DNA for the CDR3: TGTGCCAGCAGCTTTAGACGGACAGCGCCCAAGCAGTACTTC.

A few counts support this clonotype. This sequence joins TRBV7-9 and TRBJ1-3, with D possibly matching TRBD1 (5 bases). Trimming shortened V by 5 bases and J by 16 bases, and 21 bases separated the two germline ends. Germline V CDR1 and CDR2: SEHNR, FQNEAQ (reference sequence). The CDR3 loop spans 13 amino acids. CDR3 in amino acids: CASSPQDSTAGYF. The CDR3 DNA follows: TGTGCCAGCAGCCCCCAAGACTCCACGGCAGGGTATTTT.

This clonotype has more than one count but fewer than ten. The chain uses TRBV7-2 and TRBJ2-5; D not certain. The CDR3 spans 15 residues. Per germline, CDR1 SGHTA and CDR2 FQGNSA. With 3 bases removed from V and 4 bases from J, the gap between germline ends came to 15 bases. The CDR3 sequence is CASSFVSNGRETQYF. The DNA for the CDR3 is TGTGCCAGCAGCTTCGTATCTAACGGTCGAGAGACCCAGTACTTC. The complete variable domain, with remaining parts taken from reference TRBV7-2 and TRBJ2-5, reads GAGVSQSPSNKVTEKGKDVELRCDPISGHTALYWYRQSLGQGLEFLIYFQGNSAPDKSGLPSDRFSAERTGGSVSTLTIQRTQQEDSAVYLCASSFVSNGRETQYFGPGTRLLVL.

This clonotype was seen only a few times. V and J are TRBV5-1 and TRBJ1-3; D ambiguous. Germline CDR1 SGHRS, CDR2 YFSETQ. Trimming left V 2 bases short and J 0 bases short, with 9 bases between. This CDR3 is built from 15 residues. Here the CDR3 reads CASSLDGNSGNTIYF. In DNA form, the CDR3 reads TGCGCCAGCAGCTTAGATGGAAACTCTGGAAACACCATATATTTT.

In its sample, this clonotype was seen a few times. This sequence joins TRBV4-2 and TRBJ2-3, with 8 nucleotides matching TRBD2. CDR3 length: 16 amino acids. V lost 3 bases to trimming and J lost 3 bases; unmatched junction nucleotides: 8. The germline CDR1 and CDR2 sequences are LGHNA and YNFKEQ. For the CDR3, the DNA is TGTGCCAGCAGCCAGGCACAACGGGGGGGGACAGATACGCAGTATTTT. Protein product: CASSQAQRGGTDTQYF.

This clonotype was observed a few times. This chain links TRBV19 with TRBJ2-7; 8 nucleotides line up with TRBD2. The germline CDR1 and CDR2 sequences are LNHDA and SQIVND (reference sequence). This CDR3 spans 15 amino acids. Trimming cost V 6 bases and J 2 bases; bases outside gene matches: 9. Here the CDR3 reads CASRAAGGRTYEQYF. CDR3 in DNA: TGTGCCAGTAGGGCCGCGGGGGGTAGGACCTACGAGCAGTACTTC.